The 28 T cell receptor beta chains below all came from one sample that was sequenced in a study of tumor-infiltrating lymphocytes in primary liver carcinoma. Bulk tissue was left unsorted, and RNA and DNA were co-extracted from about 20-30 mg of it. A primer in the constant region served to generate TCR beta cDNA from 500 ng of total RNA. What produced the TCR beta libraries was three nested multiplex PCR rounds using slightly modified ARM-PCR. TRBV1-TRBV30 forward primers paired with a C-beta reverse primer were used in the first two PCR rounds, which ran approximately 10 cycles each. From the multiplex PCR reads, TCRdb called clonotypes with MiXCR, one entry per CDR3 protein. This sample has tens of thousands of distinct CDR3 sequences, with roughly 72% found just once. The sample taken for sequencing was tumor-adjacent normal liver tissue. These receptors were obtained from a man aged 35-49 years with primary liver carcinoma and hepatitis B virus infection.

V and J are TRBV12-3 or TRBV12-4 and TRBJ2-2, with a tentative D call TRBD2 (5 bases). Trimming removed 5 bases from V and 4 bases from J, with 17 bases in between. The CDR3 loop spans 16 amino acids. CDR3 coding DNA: TGTGCCAGCAGTCCCGGACTGAAACTAGTCACCGGGGAGCTGTTTTTT. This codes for CASSPGLKLVTGELFF.

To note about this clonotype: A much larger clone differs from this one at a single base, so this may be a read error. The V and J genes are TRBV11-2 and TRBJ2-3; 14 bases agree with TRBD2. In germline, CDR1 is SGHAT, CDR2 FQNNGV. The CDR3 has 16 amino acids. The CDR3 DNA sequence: TGTGTCAGCAGCTCCCCGGGACTAGCGGGAGTGGATACGCAGTATTTT. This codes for CVSSSPGLAGVDTQYF. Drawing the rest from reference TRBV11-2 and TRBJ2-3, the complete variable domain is EAGVAQSPRYKIIEKRQSVAFWCNPISGHATLYWYQQILGQGPKLLIQFQNNGVVDDSQLPKDRFSAERLKGVDSTLKIQPAKLEDSAVYLCVSSSPGLAGVDTQYFGPGTRLTVL.

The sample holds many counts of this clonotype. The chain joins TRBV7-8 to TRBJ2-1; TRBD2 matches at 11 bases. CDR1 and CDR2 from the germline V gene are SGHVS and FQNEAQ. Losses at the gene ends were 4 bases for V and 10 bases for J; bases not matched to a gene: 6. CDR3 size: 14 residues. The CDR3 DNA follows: TGTGCCAGCAGCTCCCGACTAGCGGGGTCAGAGCAGTTCTTC. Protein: CASSSRLAGSEQFF.

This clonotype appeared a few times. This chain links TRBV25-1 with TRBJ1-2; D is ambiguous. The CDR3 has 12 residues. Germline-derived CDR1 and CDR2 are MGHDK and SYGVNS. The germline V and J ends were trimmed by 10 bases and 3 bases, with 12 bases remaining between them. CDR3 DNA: TGTGCCACCTCTTCCACCTACTATGGCTACACCTTC. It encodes CATSSTYYGYTF.

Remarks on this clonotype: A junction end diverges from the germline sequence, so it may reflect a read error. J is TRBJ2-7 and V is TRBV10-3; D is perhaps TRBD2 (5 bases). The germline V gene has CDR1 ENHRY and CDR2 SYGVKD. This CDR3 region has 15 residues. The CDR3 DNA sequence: TGCGCCATCAGTGAGATCAGGTTAAGGACTCACGAGCTGTACTTC. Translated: CAISEIRLRTHELYF.

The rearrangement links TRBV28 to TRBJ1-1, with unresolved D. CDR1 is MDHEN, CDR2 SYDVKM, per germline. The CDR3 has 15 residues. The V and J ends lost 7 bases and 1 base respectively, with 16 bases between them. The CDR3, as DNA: TGTGCCAGCATCATTGGACGGCTTCGGAACACTGAAGCTTTCTTT. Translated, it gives CASIIGRLRNTEAFF. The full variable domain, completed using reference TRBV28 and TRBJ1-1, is DVKVTQSSRYLVKRTGEKVFLECVQDMDHENMFWYRQDPGLGLRLIYFSYDVKMKEKGDIPEGYSVSREKKERFSLILESASTNQTSMYLCASIIGRLRNTEAFFGQGTRLTVV.

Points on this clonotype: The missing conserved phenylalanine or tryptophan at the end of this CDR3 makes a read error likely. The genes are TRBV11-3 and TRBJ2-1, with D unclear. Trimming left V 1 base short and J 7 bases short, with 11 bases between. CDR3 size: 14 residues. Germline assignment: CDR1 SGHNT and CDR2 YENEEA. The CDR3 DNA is TGTGCCAGCAGCTTAGGGGTCAGCAAAAATGAGCAGTTCTCC. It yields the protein CASSLGVSKNEQFS.

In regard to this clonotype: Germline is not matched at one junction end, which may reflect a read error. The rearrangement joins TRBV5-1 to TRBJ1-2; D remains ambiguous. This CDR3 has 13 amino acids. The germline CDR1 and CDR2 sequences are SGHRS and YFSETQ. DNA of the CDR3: TGCGCCAGCAGCTTGCTGTCGGACTATGGTTACGCCTTC. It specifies CASSLLSDYGYAF.

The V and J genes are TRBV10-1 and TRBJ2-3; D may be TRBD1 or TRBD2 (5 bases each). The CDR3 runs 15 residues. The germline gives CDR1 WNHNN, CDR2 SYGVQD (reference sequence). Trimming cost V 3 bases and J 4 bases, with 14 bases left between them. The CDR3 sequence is CASSDQGVGADTQYF. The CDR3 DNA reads TGCGCCAGCAGTGATCAGGGAGTTGGCGCAGATACGCAGTATTTT.

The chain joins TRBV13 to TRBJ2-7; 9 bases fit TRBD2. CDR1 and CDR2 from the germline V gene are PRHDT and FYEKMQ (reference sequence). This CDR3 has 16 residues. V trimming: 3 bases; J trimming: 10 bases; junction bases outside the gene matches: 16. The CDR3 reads CASSLISGRFSYEQYF. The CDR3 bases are TGTGCCAGCAGCTTGATCAGCGGGAGGTTCTCCTATGAACAGTACTTC.

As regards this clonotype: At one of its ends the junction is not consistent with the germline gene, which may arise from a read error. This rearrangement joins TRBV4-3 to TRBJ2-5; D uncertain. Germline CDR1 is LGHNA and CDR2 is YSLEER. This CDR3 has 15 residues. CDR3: CASNQDPASQETQYF. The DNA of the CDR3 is TGTGCCAGCAACCAAGATCCGGCTAGTCAAGAGACCCAGTACTTC.

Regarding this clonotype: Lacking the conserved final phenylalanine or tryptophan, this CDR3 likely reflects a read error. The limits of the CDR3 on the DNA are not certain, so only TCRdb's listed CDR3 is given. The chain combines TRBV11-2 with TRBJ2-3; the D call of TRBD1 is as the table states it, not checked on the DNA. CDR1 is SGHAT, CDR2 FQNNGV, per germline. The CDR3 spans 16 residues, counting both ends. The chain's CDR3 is CASSLGRAGGSDTRYL.

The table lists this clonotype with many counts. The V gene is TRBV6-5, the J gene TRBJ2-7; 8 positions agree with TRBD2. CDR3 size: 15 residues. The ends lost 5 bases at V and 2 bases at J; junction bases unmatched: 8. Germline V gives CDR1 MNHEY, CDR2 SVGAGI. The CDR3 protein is CASSPRTSSAYEQYF. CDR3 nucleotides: TGTGCCAGCAGTCCCCGGACTAGCTCCGCCTACGAGCAGTACTTC.

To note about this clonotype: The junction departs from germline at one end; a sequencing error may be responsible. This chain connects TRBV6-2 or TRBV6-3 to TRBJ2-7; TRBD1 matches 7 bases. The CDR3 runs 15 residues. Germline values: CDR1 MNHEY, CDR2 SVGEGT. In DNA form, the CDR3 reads TGTGGCAGCAGTTACCATCTAGACAGGGCATACGAGCAGTATTTC. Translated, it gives CGSSYHLDRAYEQYF.

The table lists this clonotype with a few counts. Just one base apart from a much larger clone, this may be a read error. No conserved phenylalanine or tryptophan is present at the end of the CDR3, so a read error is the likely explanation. The CDR3 region is CASSLGRVYEQYI. The DNA of the CDR3 is TGTGCCAGCAGCTTGGGCAGGGTGTACGAGCAGTACATC. The chain joins TRBV5-4 to TRBJ2-7, with a weak D call TRBD1 (5 bases). Germline V lookup: CDR1 SGHNT, CDR2 YYREEE (reference sequence). V was clipped by 0 bases and J by 4 bases, with 8 bases between them. The CDR3 loop spans 13 amino acids.

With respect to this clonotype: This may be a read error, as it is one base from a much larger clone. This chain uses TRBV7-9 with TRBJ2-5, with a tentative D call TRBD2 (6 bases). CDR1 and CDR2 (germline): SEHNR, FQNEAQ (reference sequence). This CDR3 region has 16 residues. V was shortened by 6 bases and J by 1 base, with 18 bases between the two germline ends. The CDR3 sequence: CASSSIRGGSQETQYF. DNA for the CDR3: TGTGCCAGCAGTTCCATCCGGGGAGGAAGCCAAGAGACCCAGTACTTC. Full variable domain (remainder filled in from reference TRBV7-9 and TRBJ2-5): DTGVSQNPRHKITKRGQNVTFRCDPISEHNRLYWYRQTLGQGPEFLTYFQNEAQLEKSRLLSDRFSAERPKGSFSTLEIQRTEQGDSAMYLCASSSIRGGSQETQYFGPGTRLLVL.

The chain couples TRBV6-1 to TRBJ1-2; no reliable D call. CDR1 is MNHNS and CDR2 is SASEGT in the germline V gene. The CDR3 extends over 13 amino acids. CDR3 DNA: TGTACCACATTTTCGGTCGTAGACTATGGCTACACCTTC. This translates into CTTFSVVDYGYTF.

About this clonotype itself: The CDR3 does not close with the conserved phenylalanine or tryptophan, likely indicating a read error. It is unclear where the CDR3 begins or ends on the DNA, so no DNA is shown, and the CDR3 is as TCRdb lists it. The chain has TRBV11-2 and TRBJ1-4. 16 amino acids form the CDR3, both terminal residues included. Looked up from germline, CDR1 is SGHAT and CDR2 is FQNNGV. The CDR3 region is CASSLGIAPTNEKLFS.

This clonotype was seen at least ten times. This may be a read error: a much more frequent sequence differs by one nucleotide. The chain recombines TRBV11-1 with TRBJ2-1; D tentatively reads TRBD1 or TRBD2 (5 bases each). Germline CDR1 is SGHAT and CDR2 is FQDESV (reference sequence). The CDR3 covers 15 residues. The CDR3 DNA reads TGTGCCAGCAGCTTCCAGGGACCGCTGGACAATGGGCAGTTCTTC. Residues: CASSFQGPLDNGQFF.

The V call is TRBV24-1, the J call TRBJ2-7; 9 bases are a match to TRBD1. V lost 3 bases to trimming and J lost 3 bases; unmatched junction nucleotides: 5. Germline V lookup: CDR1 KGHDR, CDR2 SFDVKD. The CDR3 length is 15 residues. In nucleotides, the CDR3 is TGTGCCACCAGTGATCCCAGGGACAGGGTCTACGAGCAGTACTTC. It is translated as CATSDPRDRVYEQYF.

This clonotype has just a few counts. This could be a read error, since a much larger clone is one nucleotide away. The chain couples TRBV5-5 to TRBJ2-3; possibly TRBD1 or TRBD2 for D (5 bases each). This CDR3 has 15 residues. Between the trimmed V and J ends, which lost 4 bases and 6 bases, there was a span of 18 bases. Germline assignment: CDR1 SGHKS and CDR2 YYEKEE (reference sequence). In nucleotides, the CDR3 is TGTGCCAGCAGCATGGCCGATCTAGCAGGGGATACGCAGTATTTT. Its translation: CASSMADLAGDTQYF.

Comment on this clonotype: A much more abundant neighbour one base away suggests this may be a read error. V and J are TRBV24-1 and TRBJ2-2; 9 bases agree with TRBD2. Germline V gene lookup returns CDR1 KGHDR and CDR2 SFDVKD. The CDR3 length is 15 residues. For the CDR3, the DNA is TGTGCCACCACTGATTTAGCGGGAGACACCGGGGAGCTGTTTTTT. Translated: CATTDLAGDTGELFF.

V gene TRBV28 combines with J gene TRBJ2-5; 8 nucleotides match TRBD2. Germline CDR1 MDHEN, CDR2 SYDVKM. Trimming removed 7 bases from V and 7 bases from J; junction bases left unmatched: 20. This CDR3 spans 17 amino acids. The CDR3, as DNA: TGTGCCAGCAATTCACTTGTCGGTAGCGGGATGATTGGGACCCAGTACTTC. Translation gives CASNSLVGSGMIGTQYF.

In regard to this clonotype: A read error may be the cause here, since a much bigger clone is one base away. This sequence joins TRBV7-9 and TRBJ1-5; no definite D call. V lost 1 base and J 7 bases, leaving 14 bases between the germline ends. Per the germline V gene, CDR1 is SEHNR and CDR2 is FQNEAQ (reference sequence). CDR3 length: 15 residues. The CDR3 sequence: CASSLGGMSEQPQHF. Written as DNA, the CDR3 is TGTGCCAGCAGCTTAGGCGGTATGTCGGAACAGCCCCAGCATTTT.

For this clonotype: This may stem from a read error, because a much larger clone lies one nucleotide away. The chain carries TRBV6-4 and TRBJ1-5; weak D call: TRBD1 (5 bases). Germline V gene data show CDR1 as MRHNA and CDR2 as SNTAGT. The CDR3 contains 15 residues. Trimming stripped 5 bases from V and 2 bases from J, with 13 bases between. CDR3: CASSPWGEGNQPQHF. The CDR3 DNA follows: TGTGCCAGCAGTCCATGGGGCGAAGGCAATCAGCCCCAGCATTTT.

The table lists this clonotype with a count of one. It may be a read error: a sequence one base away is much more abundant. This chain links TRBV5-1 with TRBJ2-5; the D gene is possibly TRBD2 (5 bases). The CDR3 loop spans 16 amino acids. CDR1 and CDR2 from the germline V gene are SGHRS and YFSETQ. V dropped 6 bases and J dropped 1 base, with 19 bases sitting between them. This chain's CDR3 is CASNIDKSGSQETQYF. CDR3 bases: TGCGCCAGCAACATCGACAAGAGCGGAAGCCAAGAGACCCAGTACTTC.

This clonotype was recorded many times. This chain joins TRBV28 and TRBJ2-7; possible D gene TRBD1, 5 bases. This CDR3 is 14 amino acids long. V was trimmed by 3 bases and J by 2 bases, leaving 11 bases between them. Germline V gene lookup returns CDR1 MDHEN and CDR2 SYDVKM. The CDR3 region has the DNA TGTGCCAGCAGTTTGGGGCAGGCGCCCTACGAGCAGTACTTC. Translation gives CASSLGQAPYEQYF.

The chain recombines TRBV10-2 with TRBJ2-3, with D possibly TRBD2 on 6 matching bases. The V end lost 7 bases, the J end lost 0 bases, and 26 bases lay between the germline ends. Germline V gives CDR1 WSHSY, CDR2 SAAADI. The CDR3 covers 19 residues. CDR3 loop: CASTDLNGASVESTDTQYF. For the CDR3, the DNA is TGCGCCAGCACTGACTTAAATGGGGCTAGCGTCGAAAGCACAGATACGCAGTATTTT.